This T cell receptor beta chain came from a study of shared clonotypes between healthy human individuals. General study findings and limits: Memory subsets generally showed lower estimated richness than naive subsets.

Only a few counts were recorded for this clone. Its matching antigen is unknown. Here immunoSEQ multiplex PCR was the method, and the copy in TCRdb shows in-frame clones only, minus some. Altogether about 1 million clones are present, more than 65% being singletons, with the ten largest covering around 1.5%. The specimen sequenced was memory CD4+ T cells sorted from blood. Subset described: CD45RA-negative fraction. The receptor was derived from a man between 18 and 29 years old in good health.

The CDR3 reads CSVWDAANYGYTF. The CDR3 region has the DNA TGCAGCGTTTGGGACGCGGCTAACTATGGCTACACCTTC. The gene calls are TRBV29-1 and TRBJ1-2; tentative D call: TRBD1 (5 bases). Germline V lookup: CDR1 SQVTM, CDR2 ANQGSEA. This CDR3 spans 13 amino acids. The ends were cut back, 5 bases at V and 0 bases at J, with 10 bases in the middle. The variable domain in full, completed from reference TRBV29-1 and TRBJ1-2, reads SAVISQKPSRDICQRGTSLTIQCQVDSQVTMMFWYRQQPGQSLTLIATANQGSEATYESGFVIDKFPISRPNLTFSTLTVSNMSPEDSSIYLCSVWDAANYGYTFGSGTRLTVV.